A selection of T cell receptor beta chains follows, all from one sample in a study of identical twins. TCRdb ran MiXCR on the 5' RACE reads and lists one entry per CDR3 protein. The sample carries 450,000 to 500,000 distinct CDR3 sequences, roughly an eighth recorded once. This sample also appeared in a second study, on yellow fever vaccine responses in identical twins.

The sample comprised CD4+ T cells sorted from blood. The receptors originated from a woman younger than 35 in good health. The CDR3 runs from the conserved cysteine through the conserved F or W. The D gene is left open where the match is weak. Rows give clone size only sometimes, using once, few, many, or a class for an expanded clone.

cdr3_nt cdr3_aa clone_size j_call d_call v_call
TGTGCCAGCAGCCGGCCTAATAGCCGGGAGACCCAGTACTTC CASSRPNSRETQYF NA TRBJ2-5 NA TRBV9
TGTGCCAGCAGGAGGGGGGCCGGGGAGCTGTTTTTT CASRRGAGELFF many TRBJ2-2 NA TRBV6-1
TGTGCCAGCAGCGCTTCGACAGGGGGCCCGCCCCAGCATTTT CASSASTGGPPQHF NA TRBJ1-5 TRBD1 TRBV9
TGTGCCAGCAGCTCGGACTGGACTAATGAGCAGTTCTTC CASSSDWTNEQFF NA TRBJ2-1 NA TRBV7-9
TGCGCCAGCAGTTTCCTAGCGGGAGGCGGGGAGACCCAGTACTTC CASSFLAGGGETQYF NA TRBJ2-5 TRBD2 TRBV10-2
TGCAGCGTTGAGTTGGTGGTCGGCGACATTCAGTACTTC CSVELVVGDIQYF many TRBJ2-4 NA TRBV29-1
TGTGCCTGTCCCGGGACAGGGGGCCACGAGCAGTACTTC CACPGTGGHEQYF NA TRBJ2-7 TRBD1 TRBV30
TGCGCCAGCAGCCTTAGCGGGGGGGAGACCCAGTACTTC CASSLSGGETQYF many TRBJ2-5 TRBD2 TRBV5-1
TGTGCCATCAGTCGAGACAGGGAATCAGTCGGGGAGCTGTTTTTT CAISRDRESVGELFF few TRBJ2-2 TRBD1 TRBV10-3
TGCGCCAGCAGCGTAAACACCGGGACAGGGGGTGGCAATGAGCAGTTCTTC CASSVNTGTGGGNEQFF few TRBJ2-1 TRBD1 TRBV5-1
TGTGCCAGCAGCCTTGAGGCCCGCAGTGGCTACACCTTC CASSLEARSGYTF NA TRBJ1-2 NA TRBV5-5
TGTGCCAGCAGTTCGGACCCTTACAATGAGCAGTTCTTC CASSSDPYNEQFF many TRBJ2-1 NA TRBV12-3/TRBV12-4
TGCAGTGCTAGAGAACAGGGGGCCGCTTTCTTT CSAREQGAAFF NA TRBJ1-1 TRBD1 TRBV20-1
TGTGCCTGCAGTTTCGGTGGTTTTTGGGAGACCAACACCGGGGAGCTGTTTTTT CACSFGGFWETNTGELFF few TRBJ2-2 NA TRBV12-3/TRBV12-4
TGCGCCAGCAGCTCGGCCGGGAGCGGCGAGACCCAGTACTTC CASSSAGSGETQYF NA TRBJ2-5 NA TRBV5-1
TGTGCCAGCAGCTTGGGCACAACCTACGAGCAGTACTTC CASSLGTTYEQYF few TRBJ2-7 NA TRBV7-9
TGCAGTGCTAGACGGCCGGGTTTGGATGAGCAGTACTTC CSARRPGLDEQYF NA TRBJ2-7 NA TRBV20-1
TGTGCCAGCAGTTACACCACCTTAAGCGCGGGGACCAAAGAGACCCAGTACTTC CASSYTTLSAGTKETQYF many TRBJ2-5 NA TRBV6-5
TGTGCCAGCAGTATTACGGGACTAGCTGGTAATGAGCAGTTCTTC CASSITGLAGNEQFF NA TRBJ2-1 TRBD2 TRBV28
TGCAGTGCGAGAAGTGGGGGAGCCCCAGCAACTAATGAAAAACTGTTTTTT CSARSGGAPATNEKLFF NA TRBJ1-4 NA TRBV20-1
TGCGCCAGCAGCCCCAAGGCAGGGGGCATAATCGGGGAGCTGTTTTTT CASSPKAGGIIGELFF few TRBJ2-2 TRBD1 TRBV5-1
TGTGCCAGCAGACCCGCGTCTGACAGACGGGAAAAACTGTTTTTT CASRPASDRREKLFF few TRBJ1-4 NA TRBV6-2/TRBV6-3
TGTGCCAGCAGCCAATCCGACACAGATACGCAGTATTTT CASSQSDTDTQYF few TRBJ2-3 NA TRBV7-9